The present T cell receptor (beta chain) was sequenced within a study of shared T cell receptors in the human thymus. With 5 bases removed from V and 4 bases from J, the gap between germline ends came to 12 bases. The CDR3 runs 13 residues. From germline, CDR1 is LGHNA and CDR2 YNFKEQ. This clone was seen a single time. Using immunoSEQ multiplex PCR, the repertoire was profiled, and TCRdb retains in-frame clones only, with some absent. The table includes about 540,000 clones, 75% to 80% detected once. These same records also appear under a second study, on human thymus T cells. Turning to that study: Thymic and blood repertoires seemed to favor certain V and J genes. Thymic TCR repertoires of unrelated people reportedly overlapped highly.

What was sequenced was thymocytes. The chain uses TRBV4-2 and TRBJ2-7; possibly TRBD2 for D (6 bases). The origin of this receptor is a boy in the first two years of life with a congenital heart defect. CDR3 amino acids: CASSFVGGYEQYF. For the CDR3, the DNA is TGTGCCAGCAGCTTCGTGGGGGGATACGAGCAGTACTTC.